This TCR beta chain was obtained from a study of prognosis after radiotherapy for stage I lung cancer (TCRdb year 2021). Regarding the complete study: Between early 2018 and 2019, roughly 19 patients with stage I NSCLC were enrolled in Nanjing, China. Over 11 patients presented with newly diagnosed primary stage I lung tumors, and a few carried oligometastatic NSCLC following surgical resection of the primary tumor. Every patient was deemed medically inoperable, approximately 12 because of comorbidities and more than five because they refused surgery. The cohort included under 15 men and over 5 women, with a median age of almost 75 years and a range of about 53 to 84 years. On tumor histology, roughly 11 patients had adenocarcinoma and more than 5 had squamous cell carcinoma. SBRT was given in 3 to 5 fractions with a biologically effective dose of at least 100 Gy, using image-guided IMRT or VMAT. In every patient, SBRT was given without any concurrent therapy. About 20% of the 19 patients developed distant metastases after SBRT, at a median of about seven months; the other 15 showed no significant progression. The study profiled peripheral blood TCR beta repertoires from stage I NSCLC patients before and after stereotactic body radiotherapy and related them to distant failure. The study sequenced 40 or so blood samples from some 20 patients, one before and one after SBRT per patient. Broader findings and caveats from the paper: Post-SBRT Shannon entropy and its change from baseline were lower in patients who developed distant metastases; baseline Shannon entropy was not associated with metastases. TRBV and TRBJ usage frequencies reportedly differed by metastasis status, in two V genes at baseline and in fewer than 10 V and two J genes after SBRT. After SBRT, the count of unique TCR clones dropped from a median of about 10,000 beforehand to roughly 7,100 afterward (Wilcoxon paired P=0.011). The study was limited by its small cohort and short follow-up, and the findings require independent validation. None of the reported P values were adjusted for multiple comparisons. Tumor specificity of expanded TCR clones was not determined.

Two rounds of multiplex PCR were performed to amplify the TCR beta CDR3 region from genomic DNA. The first PCR round used primers specific to each TRBV and TRBJ gene, with sequences filed in Chinese patent CN105087789A. Universal primers were used in the second round of PCR. The Roche High Pure PCR Template Preparation Kit was used to extract genomic DNA from the frozen PBMCs. Libraries were sequenced paired-end with 151 bp reads on an Illumina HiSeq 3000. The original methods were these. CutAdapt was used to discard raw reads that did not contain the multiplex PCR primer sequences. Using PEAR, the high-quality paired reads were merged into contigs. MiXCR assigned TRB V, D and J gene segments to each contig by aligning to reference sequences. To remove sequencing errors, CDR3 sequences were clustered according to base quality and sequence similarity. Shannon entropy, normalized by the natural log of the productive TCR sequence number, served as the measure of diversity. To get clonality, Shannon entropy was divided by the natural log of the number of unique clonotypes, and that result was subtracted from one. The Youden index of ROC curves was used to select progression-free survival cut-offs for repertoire metrics, and analyses were performed in R 3.5.3. TCRdb cleaned the public reads at Q25 with fastp, built clones with MiXCR and kept in-frame beta chains. Each CDR3 protein gets just one entry, which takes the most common genes and DNA from the rows behind it. The V and J calls follow TCRdb's processing rather than the paper's. Present in this sample are about 15,000 distinct CDR3 sequences, over 15% of which were seen just once. In total, the top ten clones hold roughly 38% of the sample.

All patients had node-negative disease on CT and PET/CT, and none had a history of other malignancies or had previously received chemotherapy or radiotherapy. At each of two time points, roughly 6 milliliters of peripheral venous blood were collected in EDTA tubes. Ficoll-Paque Plus density-gradient centrifugation was used to isolate PBMCs. Immediately after collection, samples were stored at -80 degrees C until analysis. The sample holds many counts of this clonotype. There is no known antigen for this receptor. Base quality data are lacking; no much larger clone is found one base away. The CDR3 measures 15 amino acids from cysteine to phenylalanine. The CDR3 DNA has 45 bases and is translated from base 1. V is cut by 6 bases and J by 5 bases, and the space between the germline ends is 16 bases. As encoded in the germline V gene, CDR1 is MNHNS while CDR2 is SASEGT.

The TCR was taken from a donor over 45 with non-small cell lung cancer. The V and J segments used are TRBV6-1 and TRBJ1-4; a weak D assignment points to TRBD1 (5 bases agree). Here the sequenced sample was PBMCs, taken before or after stereotactic body radiation therapy (not recorded which). The sequenced DNA is TGTGCCAGCAGCTTTCGAGGGACGGGGAATGAAAAACTGTTTTTT. Translated, this gives CASSFRGTGNEKLFF.